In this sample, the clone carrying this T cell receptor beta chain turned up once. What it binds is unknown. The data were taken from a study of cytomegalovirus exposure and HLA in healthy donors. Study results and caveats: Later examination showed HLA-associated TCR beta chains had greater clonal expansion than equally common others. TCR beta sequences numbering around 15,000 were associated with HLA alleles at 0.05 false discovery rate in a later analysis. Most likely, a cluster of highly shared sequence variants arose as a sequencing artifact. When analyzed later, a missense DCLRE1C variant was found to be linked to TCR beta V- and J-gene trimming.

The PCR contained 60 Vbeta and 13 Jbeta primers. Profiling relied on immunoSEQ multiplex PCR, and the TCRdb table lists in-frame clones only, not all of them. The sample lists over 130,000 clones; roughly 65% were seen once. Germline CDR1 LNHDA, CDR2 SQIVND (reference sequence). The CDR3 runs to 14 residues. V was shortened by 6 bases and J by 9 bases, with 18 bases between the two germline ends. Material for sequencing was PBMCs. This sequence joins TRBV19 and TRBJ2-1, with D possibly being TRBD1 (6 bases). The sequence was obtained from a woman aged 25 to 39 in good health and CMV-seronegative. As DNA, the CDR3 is TGTGCCAGTAGCACGGACAGAAACGGCGCTGAGCAGTTCTTC. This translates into CASSTDRNGAEQFF. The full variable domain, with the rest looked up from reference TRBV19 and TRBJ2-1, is DGGITQSPKYLFRKEGQNVTLSCEQNLNHDAMYWYRQDPGQGLRLIYYSQIVNDFQKGDIAEGYSVSREKKESFPLTVTSAQKNPTAFYLCASSTDRNGAEQFFGPGTRLTVL.